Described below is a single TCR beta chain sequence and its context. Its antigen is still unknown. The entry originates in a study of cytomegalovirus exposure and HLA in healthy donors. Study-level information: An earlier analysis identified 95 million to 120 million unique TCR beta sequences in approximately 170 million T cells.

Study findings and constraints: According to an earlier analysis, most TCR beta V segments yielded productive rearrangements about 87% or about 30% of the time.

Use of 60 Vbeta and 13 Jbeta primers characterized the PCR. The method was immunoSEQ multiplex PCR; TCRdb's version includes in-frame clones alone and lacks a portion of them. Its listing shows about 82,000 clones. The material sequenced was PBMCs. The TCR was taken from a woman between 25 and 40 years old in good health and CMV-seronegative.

CDR3 amino acids: CASTTIWDRNTEAFF. CDR3 nucleotide sequence: TGTGCCAGTACAACTATTTGGGACAGAAACACTGAAGCTTTCTTT. The chain has TRBV19 and TRBJ1-1, with 7 bases identical to TRBD1. Trimming cost V 7 bases and J 2 bases; bases outside gene matches: 10. Germline assignment: CDR1 LNHDA and CDR2 SQIVND (reference sequence). There are 15 residues in the CDR3.